The 29 T cell receptor beta chains reported below all come from one sample, sequenced in a study of blood T cell repertoires in COVID-19. Some clones are missing from TCRdb's copy, which holds only in-frame ones; the method was immunoSEQ multiplex PCR. The repertoire holds roughly 250,000 clones, with 90% as singletons. Sequencing was carried out using peripheral blood. The origin of the receptors is a woman aged 40 to 50 with acute or convalescent COVID-19.

This chain uses TRBV5-4 with TRBJ1-3; 8 bases match TRBD1. From germline, CDR1 is SGHNT and CDR2 YYREEE (reference sequence). Germline trimming cut 3 bases from V and 1 base from J; bases unmatched to any gene: 6. The CDR3 is 16 amino acids. The chain's CDR3 is CASSSGQAFSGNTIYF. CDR3 in DNA: TGTGCCAGCAGCTCGGGACAGGCTTTTTCTGGAAACACCATATATTTT.

CDR3 amino acids: CASSYDRELRKLFF. The CDR3 DNA is TGTGCCAGCAGTTATGACAGGGAGCTCAGAAAACTGTTTTTT. The chain has TRBV6-2 or TRBV6-3 and TRBJ1-4, with 7 bases fitting TRBD1. This CDR3 has 14 amino acids. The V gene end was trimmed by 3 bases and the J gene end by 10 bases; junction bases not matched to a gene: 8. Germline CDR1 is MNHEY and CDR2 is SVGEGT.

CDR3 nucleotide sequence: TGTGCCAGCAGTTATGAGACAGGGGGCGTCAATCAGCCCCAGCATTTT. This sequence encodes CASSYETGGVNQPQHF. This rearrangement joins TRBV6-5 to TRBJ1-5; 10 bases are shared with TRBD1. The V gene's germline CDR1 is MNHEY and CDR2 SVGAGI. V was clipped by 3 bases and J by 3 bases; unmatched bases: 5. The CDR3 covers 16 residues.

This clone was found once. V and J are TRBV5-1 and TRBJ2-2; the D is unclear. Per the germline V gene, CDR1 is SGHRS and CDR2 is YFSETQ. V was shortened by 0 bases and J by 10 bases, with 4 bases between the two germline ends. The CDR3 loop spans 11 amino acids. CDR3 sequence (DNA): TGCGCCAGCAGCTTGGGAGCGGAGCTGTTTTTT. This encodes CASSLGAELFF.

The gene calls are TRBV3-1 (or the pseudogene TRBV3-2) and TRBJ2-4; possibly TRBD2 for D (6 bases). The length of the CDR3 is 15 residues. Trimming took 0 bases from V and 2 from J, leaving 8 bases between them. Germline V CDR1 and CDR2: LGHDT, YNNKEL (reference sequence). Here the CDR3 DNA reads TGTGCCAGCAGCCAAGATCTAGCGACCAAAAACATTCAGTACTTC. Amino acids: CASSQDLATKNIQYF.

The chain links TRBV5-1 to TRBJ2-7; 10 positions match TRBD1. The germline V gene encodes CDR1 SGHRS and CDR2 YFSETQ. This CDR3 comprises 14 residues. Trimming took 3 bases from V and 3 from J; bases not matched to a gene: 3. Written as DNA, the CDR3 is TGCGCCAGCAGCTATGGGACAGGGGTCTACGAGCAGTACGTC. Protein sequence: CASSYGTGVYEQYV.

The chain employs TRBV28 and TRBJ1-5; D is unresolved. The V gene lost 2 bases and the J gene lost 0 bases, with 8 bases spanning the gap. The V gene's germline CDR1 is MDHEN and CDR2 SYDVKM. The CDR3 totals 15 residues. The CDR3 protein is CASSLEGNSNQPQHF. CDR3 nucleotides: TGTGCCAGCAGTTTAGAGGGAAATAGCAATCAGCCCCAGCATTTT.

The J gene is TRBJ2-7, the V gene TRBV5-3; a possible D gene is TRBD1 (5 bases). TRBV5-3 has ORF status, its function being uncertain. This CDR3 has 13 residues. Trimming took off 2 bases at V and 6 bases at J, with 12 bases between the two ends. The DNA of the CDR3 is TGTGCCAGAAGCTTAGACCCCGACAGCGAGCAGTACGTC. Encoded protein: CARSLDPDSEQYV.

The J gene is TRBJ1-1, the V gene TRBV2; 7 bases map to TRBD1. After removal of 9 bases from V and 2 bases from J, the junction contained 12 bases not matched to a gene. The CDR3 has 15 amino acids. Germline CDR1 reads SNHLY; CDR2 reads FYNNEI. For the CDR3, the DNA is TGTGCCAGGCTCGGCGGAGACAGGGCTAACACTGAAGCTTTCTTT. It translates to CARLGGDRANTEAFF.

The chain carries TRBV3-1 (or the pseudogene TRBV3-2) and TRBJ2-1; weak D call: TRBD2 (6 bases). This CDR3 contains 15 residues. V was trimmed by 1 base and J by 5 bases, leaving 12 bases between them. CDR1 is LGHDT, CDR2 YNNKEL, per germline (reference sequence). CDR3 in amino acids: CASSQVVTRNNEQFF. CDR3 nucleotides: TGTGCCAGCAGCCAAGTCGTGACTAGGAACAATGAGCAGTTCTTC.

J is TRBJ2-2 and V is TRBV5-4; perhaps TRBD2 as D (7 bases). The CDR3 spans 17 residues. V dropped 6 bases and J dropped 0 bases, with 18 bases sitting between them. CDR1 and CDR2 from the germline V gene are SGHNT and YYREEE (reference sequence). The CDR3 bases are TGTGCCAGCAACCGTCTTAAGGGGGGGACGAACACCGGGGAGCTGTTTTTT. Translation: CASNRLKGGTNTGELFF.

This clone showed up just once. The chain carries TRBV30 and TRBJ2-1, with 8 bases that match TRBD2. Trimming at V came to 4 bases and at J to 5 bases, leaving 4 bases not matched to a gene. CDR3 length: 13 residues. Looked up from germline, CDR1 is GTSNPN and CDR2 is SVGIG (reference sequence). CDR3 sequence reads: CAWTPGLDNEQFF. The CDR3 DNA sequence: TGTGCCTGGACCCCGGGACTAGACAATGAGCAGTTCTTC.

The chain has TRBV18 and TRBJ1-3; D remains ambiguous. The V gene lost 6 bases and the J gene lost 0 bases, with 12 bases spanning the gap. The CDR3 loop spans 15 amino acids. Looked up from germline, CDR1 is KGHSH and CDR2 is LQKENI. The CDR3 DNA is TGTGCCAGCTCCCGAGGCCCCAGCTCTGGAAACACCATATATTTT. This codes for CASSRGPSSGNTIYF.

With respect to this clone: Given a much more abundant clone one base away, this may be a read error. The chain couples TRBV11-1 to TRBJ2-2, with a possible D match to TRBD1 (6 bases). This CDR3 region has 14 residues. V was cut by 5 bases and J by 0 bases, with 7 bases left in between. Germline V gives CDR1 SGHAT, CDR2 FQDESV (reference sequence). Written as DNA, the CDR3 is TGTGCCAGCAGCCGACAGGCGAACACCGGGGAGCTGTTTTTT. Its protein product is CASSRQANTGELFF.

The CDR3 sequence is CASVEGAYKYNEQFF. The CDR3, as DNA: TGTGCCAGCGTCGAGGGAGCGTACAAATACAATGAGCAGTTCTTC. The chain joins TRBV2 to TRBJ2-1; tentative D call: TRBD2 (5 bases). From germline, CDR1 is SNHLY and CDR2 FYNNEI. The CDR3 loop spans 15 amino acids. Trimming cost V 8 bases and J 4 bases, with 18 bases left between them. The variable domain in full, with the rest retrieved from reference TRBV2 and TRBJ2-1, is EPEVTQTPSHQVTQMGQEVILRCVPISNHLYFYWYRQILGQKVEFLVSFYNNEISEKSEIFDDQFSVERPDGSNFTLKIRSTKLEDSAMYFCASVEGAYKYNEQFFGPGTRLTVL.

This rearrangement joins TRBV2 to TRBJ2-1, with D possibly TRBD2 on 5 matching bases. This CDR3 spans 15 amino acids. Trimming removed 4 bases from V and 2 bases from J, with 12 bases in between. Germline loops: CDR1 SNHLY, CDR2 FYNNEI. The CDR3 spells CASSARAATYNEQFF. The CDR3 bases are TGTGCCAGCAGTGCCCGAGCGGCCACCTACAATGAGCAGTTCTTC.

V gene TRBV7-9 combines with J gene TRBJ1-2; no definite D call. The CDR3 length is 12 residues. Germline V lookup: CDR1 SEHNR, CDR2 FQNEAQ (reference sequence). V lost 5 bases to trimming and J lost 8 bases, with 12 bases between them. The CDR3 coding sequence is TGTGCCAGCAGCCCGGGTACGGCGGGCTACACCTTC. It specifies CASSPGTAGYTF.

The rearrangement uses TRBV11-2 and TRBJ2-2; possible D gene TRBD2, 6 bases. The CDR3 has 15 amino acids. With 6 bases removed from V and 4 bases from J, the gap between germline ends came to 15 bases. The germline V gene has CDR1 SGHAT and CDR2 FQNNGV. CDR3 sequence (DNA): TGTGCCAGCAGTTCCCCCCGGGGGACCACCGGGGAGCTGTTTTTT. It yields the protein CASSSPRGTTGELFF.

This chain joins TRBV5-1 and TRBJ1-1, with TRBD1 matching over 8 bases. The CDR3 is 18 residues long. The V gene end was trimmed by 0 bases and the J gene end by 4 bases; junction bases not matched to a gene: 14. CDR1 is SGHRS and CDR2 is YFSETQ in the germline V gene. CDR3 nucleotide sequence: TGCGCCAGCAGCTTGGACGACAGGGGACTACGACGTGGCACTGAAGCTTTCTTT. This sequence encodes CASSLDDRGLRRGTEAFF.

The chain has TRBV10-2 and TRBJ1-3; 11 bases map to TRBD1. V shed 5 bases, J shed 6 bases, and the junction held 3 bases outside the gene matches. The CDR3 consists of 14 residues. Looked up from germline, CDR1 is WSHSY and CDR2 is SAAADI. The CDR3 here is CASSPGQGVNTIYF. The CDR3 bases are TGCGCCAGCAGTCCGGGACAGGGGGTAAACACCATATATTTT.

Only one count was recorded for this clone. The genes are TRBV3-1 (or the pseudogene TRBV3-2) and TRBJ2-5; TRBD2 aligns across 11 bases. The CDR3 extends over 16 amino acids. V lost 6 bases to trimming and J lost 5 bases; unmatched junction nucleotides: 11. CDR1 LGHDT and CDR2 YNNKEL come from the germline V gene (reference sequence). Written as DNA, the CDR3 is TGTGCCAGCAGGCCTGGGAGGACTAGCGGGTTGGAGACCCAGTACTTC. It translates to CASRPGRTSGLETQYF.

Comments on this clone: Other DNA sequences in the sample encode the same CDR3. The chain combines TRBV5-1 with TRBJ1-1; 8 positions agree with TRBD1. The CDR3 is 13 residues long. Germline values: CDR1 SGHRS, CDR2 YFSETQ. J was trimmed by 7 bases and V by 4 bases; bases with no gene match: 6. In DNA form, the CDR3 reads TGCGCCAGCAGCCTCGGACAGGGAGGTGAAGCTTTCTTT. Residues: CASSLGQGGEAFF.

This chain links TRBV5-6 with TRBJ1-2; possible D gene TRBD1, 6 bases. V gave up 4 bases and J gave up 8 bases, with 18 bases separating them. CDR1 is SGHDT, CDR2 YYEEEE, per germline. The length of the CDR3 is 14 residues. The CDR3 is CASSQGGGWGGYTF. Written as DNA, the CDR3 is TGTGCCAGCAGCCAGGGAGGGGGTTGGGGCGGCTACACCTTC.

In this sample, this clone turned up once. The genes are TRBV9 and TRBJ2-2, with D perhaps TRBD1 (8 bases). V was shortened by 0 bases and J by 0 bases, with 24 bases between the two germline ends. The CDR3 extends over 21 amino acids. Looked up from germline, CDR1 is SGDLS and CDR2 is YYNGEE. DNA for the CDR3: TGTGCCAGCAGCGTAGGGGATCGTCGGACAGGGACTATAACGAACACCGGGGAGCTGTTTTTT. It translates to CASSVGDRRTGTITNTGELFF.

The chain combines TRBV2 with TRBJ2-7, with 7 positions matching TRBD1. Looked up from germline, CDR1 is SNHLY and CDR2 is FYNNEI. The CDR3 extends over 14 amino acids. Trimming took 6 bases from V and 5 from J; bases not matched to a gene: 10. CDR3 nucleotide sequence: TGTGCCAGCAGCTCCCCCGACAGGGCCCACGAGCAGTACGTC. This gives the protein CASSSPDRAHEQYV.

The genes are TRBV5-6 and TRBJ1-1, with 7 bases lining up with TRBD1. Trimming at V came to 5 bases and at J to 6 bases, leaving 7 bases not matched to a gene. Looked up from germline, CDR1 is SGHDT and CDR2 is YYEEEE. CDR3 size: 13 residues. DNA of the CDR3: TGTGCCAGCAGTTTACAGGGGAGCGCTGAAGCTTTCTTT. Protein product: CASSLQGSAEAFF.

The chain is built from TRBV9 and TRBJ2-3; D is uncertain. The germline CDR1 and CDR2 sequences are SGDLS and YYNGEE. The CDR3 spans 15 residues. Trimming stripped 0 bases from V and 4 bases from J, with 12 bases between. CDR3 protein: CASSVVYPSADTQYF. The CDR3 DNA follows: TGTGCCAGCAGCGTAGTTTACCCGAGCGCAGATACGCAGTATTTT. The full variable domain, rest sourced from reference TRBV9 and TRBJ2-3, is DSGVTQTPKHLITATGQRVTLRCSPRSGDLSVYWYQQSLDQGLQFLIQYYNGEERAKGNILERFSAQQFPDLHSELNLSSLELGDSALYFCASSVVYPSADTQYFGPGTRLTVL.

J is TRBJ1-2 and V is TRBV6-1; 7 bases align to TRBD1. The CDR3 is made up of 16 amino acids. Germline values: CDR1 MNHNS, CDR2 SASEGT. The ends lost 2 bases at V and 0 bases at J; junction bases unmatched: 6. CDR3 DNA sequence: TGTGCCAGCAGTGAATGGATGCAGGGGGCTAACTATGGCTACACCTTC. Its translation: CASSEWMQGANYGYTF.

The chain couples TRBV9 to TRBJ2-6; TRBD1 matches 9 bases. The germline gives CDR1 SGDLS, CDR2 YYNGEE. This CDR3 contains 18 residues. The V segment lost 4 bases and the J segment 1 base; nucleotides outside the gene matches: 9. CDR3 sequence (DNA): TGTGCCAGCAGCCCTAGGGACAGGGACTTATCTGGGGCCAACGTCCTGACTTTC. Translated: CASSPRDRDLSGANVLTF.